This TCR beta chain was sequenced during a study of human T cells and chemical hapten exposure. The wider study: Slight volume differences across pooled libraries mainly accounted for varying per-sample TCR yields. Study observations and caveats: Sensitization with DPC brought no change to TCRs above 1 in 1000 in frequency.

Unseparated into fractions, whole blood served as the source from which total RNA was extracted. Library preparation tagged each individual cDNA molecule with a unique molecular identifier. TCRdb ran MiXCR on the 5' RACE reads and lists one entry per CDR3 protein. The sample records under 150,000 distinct CDR3 sequences, around a fifth being singletons. This clonotype appeared a few times. Its antigen is currently unknown. In germline, CDR1 is MDHEN, CDR2 SYDVKM. Trimming took off 8 bases at V and 0 bases at J, with 10 bases between the two ends. The CDR3 covers 14 residues. This clonotype was sampled from a human donor in good health. The chain joins TRBV28 to TRBJ2-2; tentatively, D is TRBD2 (6 bases). The CDR3 is CASLRDSNTGELFF. CDR3 nucleotide sequence: TGTGCCAGCTTGCGGGACTCGAACACCGGGGAGCTGTTTTTT.